These 2 T cell receptor beta chains came from one sample sequenced in a study of T cell responses to AZD1222 COVID-19 vaccine. Measured with immunoSEQ multiplex PCR; TCRdb has only the in-frame clones, and not every one. The profile shows about 260,000 clones, 93% of them singletons. This specimen consisted of peripheral blood, obtained on day 0 of AZD1222 vaccination. The origin of the receptors is an adult in good health.

This rearrangement joins TRBV18 to TRBJ1-6; D call uncertain. The germline V gene encodes CDR1 KGHSH and CDR2 LQKENI. This CDR3 comprises 16 residues. V was shortened by 4 bases and J by 5 bases, with 15 bases between the two germline ends. The CDR3 sequence is CASSQAATANNSPLHF. The CDR3 bases are TGTGCCAGCTCACAAGCCGCAACCGCGAATAATTCACCCCTCCACTTT.

This sequence joins TRBV19 and TRBJ1-6; D call uncertain. Germline V gives CDR1 LNHDA, CDR2 SQIVND (reference sequence). Trimming removed 5 bases at V and 11 bases at J, with 13 bases between. CDR3 size: 13 residues. In DNA, the CDR3 is TGTGCCAGTAGTGTGACGGGTCTTCCACCCCTCCACTTT. This encodes CASSVTGLPPLHF.